The entry that follows covers one T cell receptor (beta chain) sequence. Its matching antigen is unknown. This sample is part of a study of T cell responses to AZD1222 COVID-19 vaccine. Study context: Second-dose schedules of about 4 or about 12 weeks were combined. Broader study findings: Spike was spanned by vaccine-associated CD4 TCRs, with dominance at 160-218 and 743-854. Spike-specific TCR breadth rose after two AZD1222 doses, and depth rose as well. White British donors predominated, females outnumbered males, and clonal diversity was possibly underestimated.

Measured with immunoSEQ multiplex PCR; TCRdb has only the in-frame clones, and not every one. The repertoire has roughly 100,000 clones, 86% of them found once; the top ten carry 5%. Germline values: CDR1 LGHDT, CDR2 YNNKEL (reference sequence). This CDR3 is 15 amino acids long. V was pared by 5 bases and J by 5 bases, with 18 bases between. This receptor was identified in an adult in good health. V gene TRBV3-1 (or the pseudogene TRBV3-2) combines with J gene TRBJ2-5, with a tentative D call TRBD1 (6 bases). This material consisted of peripheral blood, taken on day 0 of AZD1222 vaccination. The CDR3 region is CASSIQGQKGETQYF. DNA for the CDR3: TGTGCCAGCAGCATTCAGGGACAAAAAGGGGAGACCCAGTACTTC.